This record covers a single T cell receptor (beta chain). Relative to its sample, this clone is large (0.1 to 1%). The antigen it binds to is not known. The record has no base qualities; no much larger clone is one base away. This sample was included in a study of sequential checkpoint blockade in melanoma (dated by TCRdb to the late 2010s). Regarding the complete study: In a 1:1 randomization, patients received either first-line nivolumab then ipilimumab (arm A) or ipilimumab then nivolumab (arm B). Maintenance nivolumab came after both trial sequences. About 76% of the matched pre- and post-treatment tumor biopsy pairs came from the same lesion. DNA from over 75 pretreatment melanoma tumor samples underwent TCRbeta immunosequencing. Matched tumor biopsies were taken from 20 to 25 patients before treatment and at week 13, after single-agent nivolumab (arm A) or ipilimumab (arm B).

The immunoSEQ Assay was used to immunosequence TCRbeta CDR3 regions from genomic DNA. Prior to high-throughput sequencing, genomic DNA was amplified by bias-controlled multiplex PCR. The original methods were these. To quantify the absolute abundance of each unique TCRbeta CDR3 region, the sequences were collapsed and filtered. Clonality, defined as 1 minus Pielou's evenness, was calculated using only productive rearrangements. Tumor T-cell fraction was calculated by normalizing TCRbeta template counts to the amount of usable DNA, which was estimated from several housekeeping genes. A previously published method was used to identify clones with significantly greater frequencies in on-treatment samples than in baseline samples. TCRdb took over this immuneACCESS table, retaining in-frame rearrangements with V and J assigned. Such tables are incomplete; in checked studies, under half of the missing clones stem from an unresolved V gene, and the remainder is unexplained. The V and J calls and the clone size are those of that table, but D and trimming were determined from the DNA. Recorded for this sample are over 1,500 clones; around 19% of them occurred a single time. The leading ten clones occupy 13% of the sample.

CDR3 length: 14 amino acids, cysteine to phenylalanine. The entry retains the CDR3 DNA only, 42 bases that are in frame from base 1. CDR1 and CDR2 were assigned from the germline V gene as MGHRA and YSYEKL. V is cut by 4 bases and J by 4 bases, and the space between the germline ends is 11 bases. Summary of the overall study and its limitations: Within-arm analyses of tumor T-cell fraction were limited by small sample sizes and reduced statistical power. In the nivolumab-first arm (arm A), pretreatment tumor TIL clonality was associated with response (P = .04). The model for predicting response that combines TCR metrics with mutation burden needs to be validated in larger, independent patient cohorts. Clinical benefit was about 30 times more likely to be achieved by patients whose tumor T-cell fraction and clonality increased by week 13. Tumor T-cell fraction and clonality correlated with PD-L1 staining and CD8+ T-cell counts but not with mutational load.

The meaning of the sample's treatment or condition label: randomized to nivolumab then ipilimumab (arm A) or the reverse (arm B). Prior DNA-damaging chemotherapy had not been received by any trial patient. Samples were obtained from patients with melanoma enrolled in CheckMate 064, a randomized, open-label phase II trial of sequential checkpoint blockade. Genomic DNA from formalin-fixed paraffin-embedded (FFPE) tissue samples was used for tumor TCR sequencing. The sample here was tumor tissue (inferred from file names), taken from a patient given nivolumab and ipilimumab in sequence. This clonotype was sampled from a human donor with melanoma. This sequence uses TRBV4-1 and TRBJ2-1; the D gene is perhaps TRBD1 or TRBD2, as each covers 5 bases. The nucleotide sequence reads as follows: TGCGCCAGCAGCCGGGACCCCACTTACAATGAGCAGTTCTTC. It is translated as CASSRDPTYNEQFF.